This T cell receptor beta chain is from a study of identical twins. TCRdb re-analysed the 5' RACE reads in MiXCR, keeping a single row per CDR3 protein. The sample yields 600,000 to 850,000 distinct CDR3 sequences, approximately 18% seen once. This clonotype has a handful of counts. The CDR3 extends over 17 amino acids. The ends lost 8 bases at V and 0 bases at J; junction bases unmatched: 15. This sample was shared with a second study, whose subject was T cells expressing NK-cell markers.

The rearrangement joins TRBV12-3 or TRBV12-4 to TRBJ1-1; TRBD1 agrees at 7 bases. Sequenced sample: PBMCs. The TCR comes from a woman between 18 and 29 years old in good health. The CDR3, as DNA: TGTGCCAGCTTAAGGGATTATCCCACAGGGGTGAACACTGAAGCTTTCTTT. The encoded protein is CASLRDYPTGVNTEAFF.